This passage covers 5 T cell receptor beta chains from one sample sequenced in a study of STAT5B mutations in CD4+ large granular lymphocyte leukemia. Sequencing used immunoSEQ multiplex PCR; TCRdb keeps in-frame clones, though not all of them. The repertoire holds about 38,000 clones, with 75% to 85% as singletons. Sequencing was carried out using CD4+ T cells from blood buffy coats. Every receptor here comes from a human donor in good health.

CDR3 nucleotides: TGTGCCAGCACCCTATACGTCGGGGGGGCCGAGACCCAGTACTTC. Amino acids: CASTLYVGGAETQYF. The genes are TRBV9 and TRBJ2-5, with 8 bases lining up with TRBD2. Germline V gives CDR1 SGDLS, CDR2 YYNGEE. This CDR3 is built from 15 residues. V was pared by 6 bases and J by 5 bases, with 12 bases of the junction left unmatched. Filled out from reference TRBV9 and TRBJ2-5, the complete variable domain reads DSGVTQTPKHLITATGQRVTLRCSPRSGDLSVYWYQQSLDQGLQFLIQYYNGEERAKGNILERFSAQQFPDLHSELNLSSLELGDSALYFCASTLYVGGAETQYFGPGTRLLVL.

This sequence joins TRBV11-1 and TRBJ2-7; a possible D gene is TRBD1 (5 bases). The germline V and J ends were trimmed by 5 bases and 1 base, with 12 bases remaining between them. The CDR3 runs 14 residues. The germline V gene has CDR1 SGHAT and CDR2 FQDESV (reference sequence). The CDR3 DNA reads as TGTGCCAGCAGCCCGTCCAGGGTATCCTACGAGCAGTACTTC. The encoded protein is CASSPSRVSYEQYF. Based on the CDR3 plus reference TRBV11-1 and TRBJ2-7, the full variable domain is EAEVAQSPRYKITEKSQAVAFWCDPISGHATLYWYRQILGQGPELLVQFQDESVVDDSQLPKDRFSAERLKGVDSTLKIQPAELGDSAMYLCASSPSRVSYEQYFGPGTRLTVT.

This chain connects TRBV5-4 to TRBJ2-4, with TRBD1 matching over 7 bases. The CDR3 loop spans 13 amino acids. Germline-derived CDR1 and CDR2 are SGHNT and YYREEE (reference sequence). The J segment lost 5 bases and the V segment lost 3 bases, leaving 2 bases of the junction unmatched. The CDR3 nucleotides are TGTGCCAGCAGCTACGACAGGGAAAACATTCAGTACTTC. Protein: CASSYDRENIQYF.

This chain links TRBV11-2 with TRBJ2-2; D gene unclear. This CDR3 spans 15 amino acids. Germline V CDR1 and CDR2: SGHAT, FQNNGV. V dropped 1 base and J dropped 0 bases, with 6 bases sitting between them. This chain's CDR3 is CASSLGNSNTGELFF. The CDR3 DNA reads TGTGCCAGCAGCTTAGGGAACTCGAACACCGGGGAGCTGTTTTTT.

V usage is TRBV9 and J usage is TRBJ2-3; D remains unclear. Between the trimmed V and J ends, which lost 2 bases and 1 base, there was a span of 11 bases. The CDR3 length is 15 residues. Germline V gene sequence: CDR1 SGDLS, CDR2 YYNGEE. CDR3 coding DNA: TGTGCCAGCAGCGTCCTGGTCGATGGCACAGATACGCAGTATTTT. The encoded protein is CASSVLVDGTDTQYF.